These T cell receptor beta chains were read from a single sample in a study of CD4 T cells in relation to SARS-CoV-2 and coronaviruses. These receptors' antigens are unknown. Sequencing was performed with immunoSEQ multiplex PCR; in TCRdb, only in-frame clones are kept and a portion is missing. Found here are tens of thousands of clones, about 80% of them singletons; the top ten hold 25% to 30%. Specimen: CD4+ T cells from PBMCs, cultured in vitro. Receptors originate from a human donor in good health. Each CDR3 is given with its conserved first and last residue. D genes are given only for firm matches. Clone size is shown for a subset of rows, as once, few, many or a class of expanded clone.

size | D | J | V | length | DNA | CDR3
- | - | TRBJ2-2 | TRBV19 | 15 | TGTGCCAGTAGTCCCGATCAGGGGTACACCGGGGAGCTGTTTTTT | CASSPDQGYTGELFF
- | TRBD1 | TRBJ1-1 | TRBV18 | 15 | TGTGCCAGCTCACCACCGAACAGGGGGGATACTGAAGCTTTCTTT | CASSPPNRGDTEAFF
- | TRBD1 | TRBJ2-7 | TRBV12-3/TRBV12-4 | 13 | TGTGCCAGCAGTTTGGGACAGGGATACGAGCAGTACTTC | CASSLGQGYEQYF
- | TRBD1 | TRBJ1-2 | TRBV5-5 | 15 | TGTGCCAGCAGCTTGAGGGGACAGGGGTGGTATGGCTACACCTTC | CASSLRGQGWYGYTF
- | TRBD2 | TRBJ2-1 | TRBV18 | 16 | TGTGCCAGCTCACCACCTAGCGGGAGCACCTACAATGAGCAGTTCTTC | CASSPPSGSTYNEQFF
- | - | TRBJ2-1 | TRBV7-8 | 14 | TGTGCCAGCAGCTTAGATAGGGGCAACAGGGTGCAGTTCTTC | CASSLDRGNRVQFF
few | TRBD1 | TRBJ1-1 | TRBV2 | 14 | TGTGCCAGCAGTGGGGACAGGGGCCTCACTGAAGCTTTCTTT | CASSGDRGLTEAFF
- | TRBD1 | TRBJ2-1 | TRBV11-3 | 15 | TGTGCCAGCAGCTTATCGTGGACAGGTAGTAATGAGCAGTTCTTC | CASSLSWTGSNEQFF
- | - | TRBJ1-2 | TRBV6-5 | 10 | TGTGCCAGCAGTTCGGGGCATTACACCTTC | CASSSGHYTF
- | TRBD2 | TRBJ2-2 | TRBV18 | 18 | TGTGCCAGCTCACCAGTGACTAGCGGGAGGGTCGACACCGGGGAGCTGTTTTTT | CASSPVTSGRVDTGELFF
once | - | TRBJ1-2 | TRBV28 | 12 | TGTGCCAGCAGTAACACTAACTATGGCTACACCTTC | CASSNTNYGYTF
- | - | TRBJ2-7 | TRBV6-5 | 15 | TGTGCCAGCAGTTACTCGGGGCCAAGCTCCTACGAGCAGTACTTC | CASSYSGPSSYEQYF
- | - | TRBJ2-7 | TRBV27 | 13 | TGTGCCAGCAGTTGGACGGTCTCCTACGAGCAGTACTTC | CASSWTVSYEQYF
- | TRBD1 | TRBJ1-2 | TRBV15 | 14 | TGTGCCACCAGCAGAGGACAGGGGGCAAATGGCTACACCTTC | CATSRGQGANGYTF
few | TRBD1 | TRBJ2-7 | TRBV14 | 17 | TGTGCCAGCAGCCAATTAACAGGGGCCCCAAGCTCCTACGAGCAGTACTTC | CASSQLTGAPSSYEQYF
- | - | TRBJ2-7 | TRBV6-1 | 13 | TGTGCCAGCAGTGACCAGGGGGGCTACGAGCAGTACTTC | CASSDQGGYEQYF
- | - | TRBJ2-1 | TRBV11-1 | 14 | TGTGCCAGCAGCCGAGCAGGGGGGTACAATGAGCAGTTCTTC | CASSRAGGYNEQFF
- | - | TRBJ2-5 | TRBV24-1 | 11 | TGTGCCACCAGTGATTTGGAGACCCAGTACTTC | CATSDLETQYF
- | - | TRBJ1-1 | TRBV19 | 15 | TGTGCCAGTAGTGTCCGGGTTTGGGTGAACACTGAAGCTTTCTTT | CASSVRVWVNTEAFF
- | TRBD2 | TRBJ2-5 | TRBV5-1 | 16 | TGCGCCAGCAGAGGGGGGGTCGGGACTAGCCAAGAGACCCAGTACTTC | CASRGGVGTSQETQYF
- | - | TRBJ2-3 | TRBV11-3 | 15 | TGTGCCAGCAGCTTAGGCCGGACAGACACAGATACGCAGTATTTT | CASSLGRTDTDTQYF
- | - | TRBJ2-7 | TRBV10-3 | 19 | TGTGCCATCAGTGTAAACAGGGTCGTAAGTCGGGGCCGTAGGTACGAGCAGTACTTC | CAISVNRVVSRGRRYEQYF
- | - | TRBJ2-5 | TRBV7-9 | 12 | TGTGCCAGCAGCTTTTCCCAAGAGACCCAGTACTTC | CASSFSQETQYF
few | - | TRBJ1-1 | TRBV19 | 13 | TGTGCCAGCACAAGCGGGTTGAACACTGAAGCTTTCTTT | CASTSGLNTEAFF
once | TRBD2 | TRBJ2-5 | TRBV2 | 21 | TGTGCCAGCCAAGCCGACAAGTCTGGTCTCTGGACTAGCGGGACCCAAGAGACCCAGTACTTC | CASQADKSGLWTSGTQETQYF
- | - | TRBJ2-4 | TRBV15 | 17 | TGTGCCACCAGCAGAACTGGGTCTCCTCTAACCAAAAACATTCAGTACTTC | CATSRTGSPLTKNIQYF
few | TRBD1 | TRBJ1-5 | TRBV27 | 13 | TGTGCCAGCGGCAACAGGGGAAATCAGCCCCAGCATTTT | CASGNRGNQPQHF
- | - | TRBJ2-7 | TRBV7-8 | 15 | TGTGCCAGCAGCCCGGGACGGAGCCTTGGGTTCGAGCAGTACTTC | CASSPGRSLGFEQYF
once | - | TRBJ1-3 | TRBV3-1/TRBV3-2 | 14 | TGTGCCAGCAGCCAAGGGGGGATCGGAAACACCATATATTTT | CASSQGGIGNTIYF
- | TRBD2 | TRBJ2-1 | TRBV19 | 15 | TGTGCCAGTAGTCGGACTAGCGAGATCTACAATGAGCAGTTCTTC | CASSRTSEIYNEQFF
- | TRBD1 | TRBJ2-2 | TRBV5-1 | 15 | TGCGCCAGCAGCTTGCAACAGGGGGCTATCGGGGAGCTGTTTTTT | CASSLQQGAIGELFF
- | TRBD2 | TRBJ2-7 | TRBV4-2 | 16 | TGTGCCAGCAGCCAAGAGGTGGCTAGCGGGACCTACGAGCAGTACTTC | CASSQEVASGTYEQYF
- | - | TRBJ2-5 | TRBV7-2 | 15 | TGTGCCAGCAGCCCGCAGTGGGCGGAACAAGAGACCCAGTACTTC | CASSPQWAEQETQYF
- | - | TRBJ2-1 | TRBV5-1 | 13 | TGCGCCAGCAGCGCAGGTTTGAGGAATGAGCAGTTCTTC | CASSAGLRNEQFF
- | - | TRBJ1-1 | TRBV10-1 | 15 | TGCGCCAGCAGTGAGTCGAGGCTCTTGGGACAAGAAGCTTTCTTT | CASSESRLLGQEAFF
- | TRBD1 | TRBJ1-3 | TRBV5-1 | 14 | TGCGCCAGCACCCTCGGGACAGCTGGAAACACCATATATTTT | CASTLGTAGNTIYF
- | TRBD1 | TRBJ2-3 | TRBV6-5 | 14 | TGTGCCAGCAGTTACTCGACAGGGACAGATACGCAGTATTTT | CASSYSTGTDTQYF
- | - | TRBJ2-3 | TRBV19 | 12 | TGTGCCAGTAGTACAATTACAGATACGCAGTATTTT | CASSTITDTQYF
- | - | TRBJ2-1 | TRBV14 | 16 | TGTGCCAGCAGCCAAGACTGGGCAGATCAGCACAATGAGCAGTTCTTC | CASSQDWADQHNEQFF
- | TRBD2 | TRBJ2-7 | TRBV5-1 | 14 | TGCGCCAGCAGCCCCGGACTAGCAAGGGGCGAGCAGTACTTC | CASSPGLARGEQYF
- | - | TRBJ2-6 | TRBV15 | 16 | TGTGCCACCAGCAGAGCAGGTAGCCCTGGGGCCAACGTCCTGACTTTC | CATSRAGSPGANVLTF
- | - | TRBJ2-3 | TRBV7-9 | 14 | TGTGCCAGCAGCCTTCAGGGAGGGGGAGATACGCAGTATTTT | CASSLQGGGDTQYF
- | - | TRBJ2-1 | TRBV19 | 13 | TGTGCCAGTAGTATAGGCCGGGTTGGTAAGCAGTTCTTC | CASSIGRVGKQFF
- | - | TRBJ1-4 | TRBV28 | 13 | TGTGCCACCCAGGGACCGCCTAATGAAAAACTGTTTTTT | CATQGPPNEKLFF